The 4 T cell receptor beta chains below come from one sample, sequenced in a study of T-cell memory formation after mild COVID-19. One entry per CDR3 protein results from TCRdb running MiXCR on the 5' RACE reads. The data contain 200,000 to 300,000 distinct CDR3 sequences, over 15% of them seen just once; the ten biggest clones take up roughly a fifth. Specimen: PBMCs or a T cell subset sorted from them (not recorded which). These receptors were taken from a man between 18 and 35 years old who had mild COVID-19 (a few samples of this study predate the infection). Cell type and time point are not known.

V is TRBV5-1 and J is TRBJ1-1; TRBD1 is a possible D gene (5 bases). The CDR3 has 14 residues. V was trimmed by 0 bases and J by 7 bases, leaving 13 bases between them. Per germline, CDR1 SGHRS and CDR2 YFSETQ. Here the CDR3 reads CASSLERDRREAFF. Here the CDR3 DNA reads TGCGCCAGCAGCTTGGAGAGGGACCGCCGTGAAGCTTTCTTT.

The chain recombines TRBV7-6 with TRBJ1-4; D gene ambiguous. Germline CDR1 is SGHVS and CDR2 is FNYEAQ. V lost 8 bases and J lost 7, with 17 bases in between. This CDR3 contains 14 residues. Written as DNA, the CDR3 is TGTGCCAGCGGAGGGCGGCATCCCGCTGAAAAACTGTTTTTT. Its translation: CASGGRHPAEKLFF.

The chain couples TRBV4-1 to TRBJ2-7, with TRBD1 matching 12 bases. V lost 0 bases, J lost 1 base, and 7 bases stayed unmatched. The V gene's germline CDR1 is MGHRA and CDR2 YSYEKL. CDR3 size: 18 residues. The CDR3 nucleotides are TGCGCCAGCAGCCAAGAGCTGGGACAGGGGGCGAGTTCCTACGAGCAGTACTTC. Protein product: CASSQELGQGASSYEQYF.

This sequence joins TRBV6-2 or TRBV6-3 and TRBJ2-7, with D unclear. CDR1 is MNHEY, CDR2 SVGEGT, per germline. Trimming removed 5 bases from V and 0 bases from J, with 5 bases in between. The CDR3 totals 12 residues. The CDR3 nucleotides are TGTGCCAGCAGTGGGGACTCCTACGAGCAGTACTTC. The encoded protein is CASSGDSYEQYF.